This T cell receptor beta chain was observed in a study of control samples from healthy donors and cancer patients. This table comes from immunoSEQ multiplex PCR, and its TCRdb copy is limited to in-frame clones, with some not included. This sample has 150,000 to 200,000 clones, with approximately 90% found just once. Per germline, CDR1 SGHNT and CDR2 YENEEA. The CDR3 has 15 residues. The V and J ends lost 1 base and 2 bases respectively, with 11 bases between them. The source of this sequence is a woman between 25 and 40 years old in good health. J is TRBJ2-5 and V is TRBV11-3; maybe TRBD2 (6 bases). What was sequenced was blood. The CDR3 region is CASSLGAGTQETQYF. Written as DNA, the CDR3 is TGTGCCAGCAGCTTAGGGGCGGGGACGCAAGAGACCCAGTACTTC. The full variable domain, its missing parts supplied by reference TRBV11-3 and TRBJ2-5, is EAGVVQSPRYKIIEKKQPVAFWCNPISGHNTLYWYLQNLGQGPELLIRYENEEAVDDSQLPKDRFSAERLKGVDSTLKIQPAELGDSAVYLCASSLGAGTQETQYFGPGTRLLVL.